This T cell receptor (beta chain) was observed in a study of control samples from healthy donors and cancer patients (dated by TCRdb to the early 2020s). The protocol used for the library was the immunoSEQ multiplex PCR assay. TCRdb limited this immuneACCESS table to in-frame rearrangements with V and J called. A share of clones is missing; checked studies link under half to unresolved V genes, and the rest is unexplained. This sample holds some 150,000 clones; more than 85% were observed only once. The biggest ten clones account for 3.2% of the sample. A remark on this clone: Its recognized antigen is unknown. Base qualities are not recorded, but no much larger clone differs from it by a single base.

V and J are truncated by 4 bases and 2 bases respectively, leaving an intervening sequence of 8 bases. The CDR3 holds 13 amino acids from the cysteine to the phenylalanine. The read is trimmed to its CDR3 DNA, 39 bases read in frame from base 1. From the germline V gene, CDR1 is SGDLS and CDR2 is YYNGEE. This TCR was recovered from a man aged 25-45 years in good health. Sequenced material: blood. Here the chain combines TRBV9 and TRBJ2-3; the D gene cannot be resolved reliably. The CDR3 region: CASSSWTTDTQYF. The DNA sequence is TGTGCCAGCAGCTCTTGGACCACAGATACGCAGTATTTT.